A single sample gave rise to the 26 T cell receptor beta chains below, sequenced in a study of blood T cells in healthy people across ages. A J-beta primer mix and a sample-barcoded 5' primer were used in a second PCR of roughly 6 to 12 cycles. Each CDR3 protein gets one entry after TCRdb re-called the 5' RACE reads with MiXCR. The sample includes some 1,800,000 distinct CDR3 sequences, about 39% of them seen just once. Sequenced: blood. Receptors originate from a human donor in good health.

This clonotype was counted ten times or more. The chain links TRBV4-1 to TRBJ2-3, with D uncertain. CDR3 length: 15 residues. The V gene's germline CDR1 is MGHRA and CDR2 YSYEKL. Trimming took 0 bases from V and 3 from J, leaving 10 bases between them. The CDR3 bases are TGCGCCAGCAGCCAAGACCTAGTGAAGACAGATACGCAGTATTTT. Its translation is CASSQDLVKTDTQYF.

The chain combines TRBV18 with TRBJ2-1, with TRBD1 matching over 7 bases. The germline V gene has CDR1 KGHSH and CDR2 LQKENI. This CDR3 region has 16 residues. With V trimmed by 2 bases and J by 4 bases, 8 bases remained unmatched. DNA of the CDR3: TGTGCCAGCTCACCAGTGAGGGGGCAGGTTTACAATGAGCAGTTCTTC. It codes for CASSPVRGQVYNEQFF. The full variable domain, its missing parts supplied by reference TRBV18 and TRBJ2-1, is NAGVMQNPRHLVRRRGQEARLRCSPMKGHSHVYWYRQLPEEGLKFMVYLQKENIIDESGMPKERFSAEFPKEGPSILRIQQVVRGDSAAYFCASSPVRGQVYNEQFFGPGTRLTVL.

This clonotype was seen a few times. Compared with germline, one end of the junction differs, possibly owing to a read error. This chain connects TRBV7-9 to TRBJ1-2; TRBD1 matches at 9 bases. CDR1 is SEHNR and CDR2 is FQNEAQ in the germline V gene (reference sequence). The CDR3 loop spans 15 amino acids. CDR3 loop: CASSFTGTGLNGYTF. CDR3 bases: TGCGCCAGCAGCTTCACCGGGACAGGGTTGAATGGCTACACCTTC. Full variable domain (remainder filled in from reference TRBV7-9 and TRBJ1-2): DTGVSQNPRHKITKRGQNVTFRCDPISEHNRLYWYRQTLGQGPEFLTYFQNEAQLEKSRLLSDRFSAERPKGSFSTLEIQRTEQGDSAMYLCASSFTGTGLNGYTFGSGTRLTVV.

This clonotype was counted a few times. The chain couples TRBV29-1 to TRBJ2-1; no definite D call. Germline V lookup: CDR1 SQVTM, CDR2 ANQGSEA. V lost 3 bases and J 4 bases, leaving 10 bases between the germline ends. The CDR3 covers 13 residues. In nucleotides, the CDR3 is TGCAGCGTTGAGGGCCCCTTATACAATGAGCAGTTCTTC. This encodes CSVEGPLYNEQFF.

V usage is TRBV5-1 and J usage is TRBJ1-5, with D tentatively TRBD1 (5 bases). This CDR3 has 13 amino acids. Trimming left V 4 bases short and J 7 bases short, with 12 bases between. In germline, CDR1 is SGHRS, CDR2 YFSETQ. The CDR3 nucleotides are TGCGCCAGCAGCGCGGGCGAGGGGCAGCCCCAGCATTTT. Translated, it gives CASSAGEGQPQHF.

This clonotype was detected only a few times. The V call is TRBV2, the J call TRBJ2-7; maybe TRBD2 (5 bases). Per the germline V gene, CDR1 is SNHLY and CDR2 is FYNNEI. The CDR3 spans 14 residues. V lost 2 bases and J lost 1, with 9 bases in between. CDR3 amino acids: CASSEFGISYEQYF. As DNA, the CDR3 is TGTGCCAGCAGTGAATTCGGGATATCCTACGAGCAGTACTTC. Filled out from reference TRBV2 and TRBJ2-7, the complete variable domain reads EPEVTQTPSHQVTQMGQEVILRCVPISNHLYFYWYRQILGQKVEFLVSFYNNEISEKSEIFDDQFSVERPDGSNFTLKIRSTKLEDSAMYFCASSEFGISYEQYFGPGTRLTVT.

In its sample, this clonotype was seen a few times. The rearrangement joins TRBV7-3 to TRBJ2-3, with D tentatively TRBD2 (5 bases). The CDR3 covers 15 residues. From germline, CDR1 is SGHTA and CDR2 FQGTGA. The V gene lost 0 bases and the J gene lost 6 bases, with 13 bases spanning the gap. The CDR3 sequence is CASSLTGAVGDTQYF. Written as DNA, the CDR3 is TGTGCCAGCAGCTTAACAGGAGCGGTTGGGGATACGCAGTATTTT.

The CDR3 protein is CASSSVDRVSYEQYF. As DNA, the CDR3 is TGTGCCAGCAGCTCGGTCGACAGGGTCTCCTACGAGCAGTACTTC. The chain has TRBV7-8 and TRBJ2-7, with 7 positions matching TRBD1. This CDR3 has 15 amino acids. Per germline, CDR1 SGHVS and CDR2 FQNEAQ. V gave up 4 bases and J gave up 0 bases; unmatched junction bases: 6. Full variable domain (rest looked up from reference TRBV7-8 and TRBJ2-7): GAGVSQSPRYKVAKRGQDVALRCDPISGHVSLFWYQQALGQGPEFLTYFQNEAQLDKSGLPSDRFFAERPEGSVSTLKIQRTQQEDSAVYLCASSSVDRVSYEQYFGPGTRLTVT.

The rearrangement uses TRBV12-3 or TRBV12-4 and TRBJ1-2; possible D gene TRBD1, 6 bases. V was trimmed by 3 bases and J by 9 bases, leaving 14 bases between them. This CDR3 region has 13 residues. The CDR3 loop reads CASSLGRGYSYTF. The CDR3 nucleotides read TGTGCCAGCAGTTTGGGCAGGGGTTATAGCTACACCTTC.

The chain couples TRBV15 to TRBJ1-2, with D unresolved. The CDR3 contains 13 residues. Trimming removed 3 bases from V and 3 bases from J, with 8 bases in between. CDR1 and CDR2 (germline): LNHNV, YYDKDF (reference sequence). CDR3 coding DNA: TGTGCCACCAGCAGGGACCTATACTATGGCTACACCTTC. Translation: CATSRDLYYGYTF. Full variable domain (outside the CDR3, taken from reference TRBV15 and TRBJ1-2): DAMVIQNPRYQVTQFGKPVTLSCSQTLNHNVMYWYQQKSSQAPKLLFHYYDKDFNNEADTPDNFQSRRPNTSFCFLDIRSPGLGDTAMYLCATSRDLYYGYTFGSGTRLTVV.

V gene TRBV6-5 combines with J gene TRBJ2-5; D remains unclear. Per germline, CDR1 MNHEY and CDR2 SVGAGI. Trimming removed 3 bases from V and 2 bases from J, with 10 bases in between. There are 14 residues in the CDR3. The CDR3 bases are TGTGCCAGCAGTTATGGTTGGTCGCAAGAGACCCAGTACTTC. Translation gives CASSYGWSQETQYF.

The chain combines TRBV5-4 with TRBJ2-3, with TRBD2 matching 9 bases. The CDR3 length is 15 residues. V dropped 4 bases and J dropped 5; count of bases not matched to a gene: 8. CDR1 and CDR2 (germline): SGHNT, YYREEE (reference sequence). DNA for the CDR3: TGTGCCAGCAGCCGCGCTAGCGGGGACATAGATACGCAGTATTTT. It is translated as CASSRASGDIDTQYF.

This clonotype was found a few times. The V and J genes are TRBV5-5 and TRBJ2-6; possibly TRBD2 for D (5 bases). The CDR3 contains 17 residues. Per germline, CDR1 SGHKS and CDR2 YYEKEE (reference sequence). Trimming took 1 base from V and 4 from J, leaving 15 bases between them. The CDR3 DNA reads as TGTGCCAGCAGCTTGTCCGTCGCGAGGGTCGGGGCCAACGTCCTGACTTTC. It specifies CASSLSVARVGANVLTF.

The chain carries TRBV5-1 and TRBJ1-5; maybe TRBD1 (6 bases). Looked up from germline, CDR1 is SGHRS and CDR2 is YFSETQ. V was clipped by 0 bases and J by 5 bases, with 15 bases between them. The CDR3 is made up of 16 amino acids. CDR3 amino acids: CASSLGVGTIDQPQHF. The CDR3 DNA sequence: TGCGCCAGCAGCTTGGGGGTAGGGACAATAGATCAGCCCCAGCATTTT.

A few counts support this clonotype. V usage is TRBV4-2 and J usage is TRBJ1-2; D remains ambiguous. This CDR3 has 15 amino acids. V was trimmed by 0 bases and J by 1 base, leaving 9 bases between them. The germline gives CDR1 LGHNA, CDR2 YNFKEQ. The CDR3: CASSQDIQINYGYTF. The DNA for the CDR3 is TGTGCCAGCAGCCAAGATATTCAGATTAACTATGGCTACACCTTC.

This clonotype was detected only a few times. The chain couples TRBV29-1 to TRBJ2-1; 8 bases map to TRBD2. V lost 7 bases, J lost 0 bases, and 5 bases stayed unmatched. Germline lookup yields CDR1 SQVTM and CDR2 ANQGSEA. CDR3 size: 14 residues. This CDR3 reads CSALAGPSYNEQFF. CDR3 nucleotide sequence: TGCAGCGCCTTAGCGGGGCCCTCCTACAATGAGCAGTTCTTC.

Ten or more counts support this clonotype. This chain uses TRBV7-2 with TRBJ2-5, with 7 positions matching TRBD2. Germline-derived CDR1 and CDR2 are SGHTA and FQGNSA. V shed 0 bases, J shed 1 base, and the junction held 5 bases outside the gene matches. The CDR3 is 16 residues long. CDR3 region: CASSLARGTTQETQYF. The CDR3 region has the DNA TGTGCCAGCAGCTTAGCGCGCGGGACTACCCAAGAGACCCAGTACTTC.

About this clonotype: The germline gene is not matched at one end of the junction; a read error may be the cause. This chain joins TRBV4-3 and TRBJ2-1; TRBD1 matches 8 bases. The V gene's germline CDR1 is LGHNA and CDR2 YSLEER. CDR3 length: 14 amino acids. The CDR3, as DNA: TGCGCCAGCAGCCAAGGGACAGGGAGCAATGAGCGGTTCTTC. This sequence encodes CASSQGTGSNERFF.

The rearrangement uses TRBV5-1 and TRBJ2-5; 9 positions agree with TRBD1. This CDR3 is 17 amino acids long. Per the germline V gene, CDR1 is SGHRS and CDR2 is YFSETQ. V gave up 1 base and J gave up 4 bases; unmatched junction bases: 11. In DNA, the CDR3 is TGCGCCAGCAGCTTGAGAACAGGGGGCGGCGGACGAGAGACCCAGTACTTC. Its protein is CASSLRTGGGGRETQYF.

This chain uses TRBV11-2 with TRBJ1-2; D unclear. CDR3 length equals 14 residues. V was clipped by 7 bases and J by 2 bases, with 14 bases between them. The V gene's germline CDR1 is SGHAT and CDR2 FQNNGV. The CDR3 region is CASTLVSTNYGYTF. The DNA of the CDR3 is TGTGCCAGCACCCTTGTTTCGACCAACTATGGCTACACCTTC.

This chain links TRBV15 with TRBJ2-5; D is possibly TRBD1 or TRBD2 (5 bases each). The last part of the DNA fits TRBJ2-7 better; the J call may be wrong. The germline gives CDR1 LNHNV, CDR2 YYDKDF (reference sequence). This CDR3 is 15 amino acids long. This CDR3 is CATSTLGTPVAEQYF. CDR3 in DNA: TGTGCCACCAGCACTCTCGGGACCCCCGTCGCCGAGCAGTACTTC.

The J gene is TRBJ2-1, the V gene TRBV6-5; D possibly uses TRBD1 or TRBD2 (5 bases each). This CDR3 has 13 residues. V was cut by 2 bases and J by 8 bases, with 10 bases left in between. The V gene's germline CDR1 is MNHEY and CDR2 SVGAGI. The CDR3 DNA is TGTGCCAGCAGTTACGTCCAGGGAGATGAGCAGTTCTTC. Its protein product is CASSYVQGDEQFF.

The chain joins TRBV27 to TRBJ2-3, with a tentative D call TRBD2 (5 bases). The CDR3 contains 15 residues. Trimming cost V 6 bases and J 6 bases, with 19 bases left between them. CDR1 MNHEY and CDR2 SMNVEV come from the germline V gene (reference sequence). In DNA, the CDR3 is TGTGCCAGCAGACCCCTTCTCCGGGGAACTGATACGCAGTATTTT. This sequence encodes CASRPLLRGTDTQYF.

V is TRBV9 and J is TRBJ2-7; no reliable D call. Trimming left V 2 bases short and J 3 bases short, with 12 bases between. Germline CDR1 and CDR2: SGDLS and YYNGEE. CDR3 length: 14 amino acids. The CDR3 DNA reads TGTGCCAGCAGCGTTGGAAGCCTAGACTACGAGCAGTACTTC. This codes for CASSVGSLDYEQYF. The full variable domain, its missing parts supplied by reference TRBV9 and TRBJ2-7, is DSGVTQTPKHLITATGQRVTLRCSPRSGDLSVYWYQQSLDQGLQFLIQYYNGEERAKGNILERFSAQQFPDLHSELNLSSLELGDSALYFCASSVGSLDYEQYFGPGTRLTVT.

This CDR3 is CASSQYRGLTEAFF. CDR3 in DNA: TGCGCCAGCAGCCAGTACAGGGGGCTCACTGAAGCTTTCTTT. The chain uses TRBV4-3 and TRBJ1-1; 9 nucleotides match TRBD1. V gave up 3 bases and J gave up 4 bases; unmatched junction bases: 3. Germline V lookup: CDR1 LGHNA, CDR2 YSLEER. The CDR3 is 14 residues long.

A remark on this clonotype: A read error may produce the germline difference seen at one junction end. V gene TRBV7-2 combines with J gene TRBJ1-2, with D tentatively TRBD1 (5 bases). Germline V gene lookup returns CDR1 SGHTA and CDR2 FQGNSA. There are 14 residues in the CDR3. CDR3 sequence reads: CASSPFGGIGGCTF. In nucleotides, the CDR3 is TGTGCCAGCAGCCCGTTTGGGGGAATAGGAGGCTGCACCTTC.